The rows below give T cell receptor beta chains drawn from one sample of a study of OX40 agonist ivuxolimab in advanced cancers. The method was immunoSEQ multiplex PCR; TCRdb's version includes in-frame clones alone and lacks a portion of them. The top ten hold 5% of the sample, which has around 64,000 clones, roughly 80% seen once. The sample consisted of CD4+ or CD8+ T cells sorted from blood, taken in a trial of the OX40 agonist ivuxolimab. Every receptor here comes from an adult with an advanced solid tumor such as melanoma, head and neck, liver or kidney cancer. CDR3s include the opening cysteine and the closing phenylalanine or tryptophan. Fields, in order: J gene, V gene, D gene, clone size, CDR3 protein, CDR3 DNA. A D gene is named only where the DNA matches it firmly. Rows give clone size only sometimes, using once, few, many, or a class for an expanded clone.

J gene: TRBJ2-3
V gene: TRBV5-6
D gene: -
clone size: -
CDR3 protein: CASSPRTDVWVDTQYF
CDR3 DNA: TGTGCCAGCAGCCCCCGGACTGACGTGTGGGTAGATACGCAGTATTTT

J gene: TRBJ2-5
V gene: TRBV7-6
D gene: -
clone size: -
CDR3 protein: CASSPDYFGTAGKTQYF
CDR3 DNA: TGTGCCAGCAGCCCCGACTACTTCGGGACCGCCGGGAAGACCCAGTACTTC

J gene: TRBJ1-1
V gene: TRBV5-1
D gene: -
clone size: -
CDR3 protein: CASSYAQGTEAFF
CDR3 DNA: TGCGCCAGCAGCTACGCACAGGGAACTGAAGCTTTCTTT

J gene: TRBJ1-1
V gene: TRBV5-1
D gene: TRBD1
clone size: -
CDR3 protein: CASSLGQGTNTEAFF
CDR3 DNA: TGCGCCAGCAGCTTGGGACAGGGAACGAACACTGAAGCTTTCTTT

J gene: TRBJ1-4
V gene: TRBV18
D gene: -
clone size: -
CDR3 protein: CASSPSQGYEKLFF
CDR3 DNA: TGTGCCAGCTCACCAAGCCAGGGTTATGAAAAACTGTTTTTT

J gene: TRBJ2-3
V gene: TRBV7-3
D gene: -
clone size: -
CDR3 protein: CASSLDTDTQYF
CDR3 DNA: TGTGCCAGCAGCTTAGACACAGATACGCAGTATTTT

J gene: TRBJ2-1
V gene: TRBV6-1
D gene: -
clone size: -
CDR3 protein: CASSPFQGGNNEQFF
CDR3 DNA: TGTGCCAGCAGCCCCTTCCAGGGGGGAAATAATGAGCAGTTCTTC

J gene: TRBJ1-1
V gene: TRBV5-4
D gene: -
clone size: -
CDR3 protein: CASSLASGGATEAFF
CDR3 DNA: TGTGCCAGCAGCTTGGCCTCAGGAGGGGCCACTGAAGCTTTCTTT

J gene: TRBJ1-2
V gene: TRBV7-9
D gene: -
clone size: few
CDR3 protein: CASSSTMEDGYTF
CDR3 DNA: TGTGCCAGCAGCTCAACAATGGAGGACGGCTACACCTTC

J gene: TRBJ1-4
V gene: TRBV18
D gene: -
clone size: -
CDR3 protein: CASSPSTATNEKLFF
CDR3 DNA: TGTGCCAGCTCACCCTCGACAGCAACTAATGAAAAACTGTTTTTT

J gene: TRBJ1-5
V gene: TRBV6-1
D gene: -
clone size: once
CDR3 protein: CASNPVWANQPQHF
CDR3 DNA: TGTGCCAGCAATCCAGTGTGGGCCAATCAGCCCCAGCATTTT

J gene: TRBJ1-4
V gene: TRBV4-2
D gene: TRBD1
clone size: -
CDR3 protein: CASSQAPRGRGQGEKLFF
CDR3 DNA: TGTGCCAGCAGCCAAGCCCCCCGGGGGAGGGGGCAGGGTGAAAAACTGTTTTTT

J gene: TRBJ1-6
V gene: TRBV27
D gene: -
clone size: -
CDR3 protein: CASSSDGVSYNSPLHF
CDR3 DNA: TGTGCCAGCAGTTCGGATGGGGTGTCCTATAATTCACCCCTCCACTTT

J gene: TRBJ2-6
V gene: TRBV4-1
D gene: TRBD1
clone size: -
CDR3 protein: CASSHLDRGSGANVLTF
CDR3 DNA: TGCGCCAGCAGCCATCTTGACAGGGGCTCTGGGGCCAACGTCCTGACTTTC

J gene: TRBJ2-1
V gene: TRBV25-1
D gene: TRBD2
clone size: -
CDR3 protein: CASTVAGDEQFF
CDR3 DNA: TGTGCCAGCACTGTAGCGGGAGATGAGCAGTTCTTC

J gene: TRBJ1-1
V gene: TRBV5-6
D gene: -
clone size: -
CDR3 protein: CASSPGGHTEAFF
CDR3 DNA: TGTGCCAGCAGCCCCGGAGGGCACACTGAAGCTTTCTTT

J gene: TRBJ2-2
V gene: TRBV19
D gene: TRBD1
clone size: -
CDR3 protein: CASSADRGWTGELFF
CDR3 DNA: TGTGCCAGTAGTGCGGACAGGGGGTGGACCGGGGAGCTGTTTTTT

J gene: TRBJ2-7
V gene: TRBV4-1
D gene: -
clone size: -
CDR3 protein: CASSQSGAGEQYF
CDR3 DNA: TGCGCCAGCAGCCAGTCGGGTGCGGGGGAGCAGTACTTC

J gene: TRBJ2-7
V gene: TRBV19
D gene: -
clone size: -
CDR3 protein: CASSITVISYEQYF
CDR3 DNA: TGTGCCAGTAGTATTACAGTGATCTCCTACGAGCAGTACTTC

J gene: TRBJ1-3
V gene: TRBV4-1
D gene: -
clone size: -
CDR3 protein: CASSNTNKKQTTGNTIYF
CDR3 DNA: TGCGCCAGCAGCAATACTAATAAGAAACAGACGACGGGAAACACCATATATTTT

J gene: TRBJ2-2
V gene: TRBV29-1
D gene: -
clone size: -
CDR3 protein: CSVEWGRGTGELFF
CDR3 DNA: TGCAGCGTTGAGTGGGGGCGCGGCACCGGGGAGCTGTTTTTT

J gene: TRBJ2-7
V gene: TRBV9
D gene: TRBD2
clone size: -
CDR3 protein: CASSASGTSYEQYF
CDR3 DNA: TGTGCCAGCTCCGCCTCCGGGACTAGCTACGAGCAGTACTTC

J gene: TRBJ1-2
V gene: TRBV2
D gene: -
clone size: few
CDR3 protein: CASSGTVFNYGYTF
CDR3 DNA: TGTGCCAGCAGTGGGACAGTCTTTAACTATGGCTACACCTTC

J gene: TRBJ2-3
V gene: TRBV2
D gene: -
clone size: -
CDR3 protein: CATRAVSTDTQYF
CDR3 DNA: TGTGCCACACGAGCGGTCAGTACAGATACGCAGTATTTT

J gene: TRBJ2-1
V gene: TRBV30
D gene: -
clone size: -
CDR3 protein: CAWSVMADYNEQFF
CDR3 DNA: TGTGCCTGGAGTGTAATGGCGGACTACAATGAGCAGTTCTTC

J gene: TRBJ1-6
V gene: TRBV5-6
D gene: -
clone size: -
CDR3 protein: CASSDSALSYNSPLHF
CDR3 DNA: TGTGCCAGCAGCGATTCAGCGCTGTCCTATAATTCACCCCTCCACTTT

J gene: TRBJ1-2
V gene: TRBV5-1
D gene: TRBD1
clone size: -
CDR3 protein: CASSLTGGQGPPGYTF
CDR3 DNA: TGCGCCAGCAGCCTCACGGGGGGACAGGGTCCCCCTGGCTACACCTTC

J gene: TRBJ2-5
V gene: TRBV27
D gene: -
clone size: -
CDR3 protein: CASSLGPGASGETQYF
CDR3 DNA: TGTGCCAGCAGTTTGGGTCCAGGGGCCAGCGGGGAGACCCAGTACTTC

J gene: TRBJ1-1
V gene: TRBV6-6
D gene: -
clone size: -
CDR3 protein: CASSTGTNTEAFF
CDR3 DNA: TGTGCCAGCAGTACAGGGACGAACACTGAAGCTTTCTTT

J gene: TRBJ1-3
V gene: TRBV7-9
D gene: TRBD1
clone size: -
CDR3 protein: CASSSGTGWIPGNTIYF
CDR3 DNA: TGTGCCAGCAGCTCCGGGACAGGATGGATACCTGGAAACACCATATATTTT

J gene: TRBJ2-3
V gene: TRBV27
D gene: -
clone size: -
CDR3 protein: CASSLKRPVSDTQYF
CDR3 DNA: TGTGCCAGCAGTCTAAAACGACCCGTTTCGGATACGCAGTATTTT

J gene: TRBJ2-7
V gene: TRBV27
D gene: -
clone size: -
CDR3 protein: CATQGWDEQYF
CDR3 DNA: TGTGCCACCCAGGGGTGGGACGAGCAGTACTTC

J gene: TRBJ1-1
V gene: TRBV9
D gene: -
clone size: -
CDR3 protein: CASSMGHLNTEAFF
CDR3 DNA: TGTGCCAGCAGCATGGGACACCTGAACACTGAAGCTTTCTTT

J gene: TRBJ2-5
V gene: TRBV6-5
D gene: -
clone size: -
CDR3 protein: CASSRRTVPETQYF
CDR3 DNA: TGTGCCAGCAGTCGACGGACGGTTCCCGAGACCCAGTACTTC

J gene: TRBJ2-7
V gene: TRBV18
D gene: TRBD1
clone size: once
CDR3 protein: CASSQDRVKYEQYF
CDR3 DNA: TGTGCCAGCTCACAGGACAGGGTAAAGTACGAGCAGTACTTC

J gene: TRBJ1-1
V gene: TRBV29-1
D gene: -
clone size: -
CDR3 protein: CSVQKLWREGPNTEAFF
CDR3 DNA: TGCAGCGTGCAAAAGTTGTGGAGGGAGGGGCCGAACACTGAAGCTTTCTTT

J gene: TRBJ2-3
V gene: TRBV27
D gene: TRBD1
clone size: -
CDR3 protein: CASSLTGDFTDTQYF
CDR3 DNA: TGTGCCAGCAGTTTGACAGGGGATTTTACAGATACGCAGTATTTT

J gene: TRBJ1-5
V gene: TRBV9
D gene: -
clone size: -
CDR3 protein: CASSPGGAGNQPQHF
CDR3 DNA: TGTGCCAGCAGCCCCGGGGGGGCTGGCAATCAGCCCCAGCATTTT

J gene: TRBJ1-1
V gene: TRBV7-8
D gene: -
clone size: -
CDR3 protein: CASSSKFPDSEAFF
CDR3 DNA: TGTGCCAGCAGCTCCAAATTCCCAGATAGTGAAGCTTTCTTT

J gene: TRBJ2-2
V gene: TRBV7-2
D gene: TRBD1
clone size: -
CDR3 protein: CASSLYSDRDQLFF
CDR3 DNA: TGTGCCAGCAGCCTCTATTCGGACAGGGATCAGCTGTTTTTT

J gene: TRBJ1-4
V gene: TRBV5-5
D gene: TRBD1
clone size: -
CDR3 protein: CASSLSQGAYEKLFF
CDR3 DNA: TGTGCCAGCAGCTTGTCACAGGGGGCTTATGAAAAACTGTTTTTT

J gene: TRBJ2-5
V gene: TRBV7-9
D gene: -
clone size: -
CDR3 protein: CASSLYVSGVETQYF
CDR3 DNA: TGTGCCAGCAGCTTATATGTTTCAGGGGTGGAGACCCAGTACTTC